This passage covers 25 T cell receptor beta chains from one sample sequenced in a study of a mutant IDH1 vaccine in newly diagnosed glioma. Time point of the sample: week 47, end of study. Doses of 300 ug of mutant IDH1 20-mer peptide were given with topical imiquimod. Antigen specificity for these receptors is unknown. Produced via immunoSEQ multiplex PCR; TCRdb's table is partial and in-frame only. The repertoire holds about 62,000 clones, with over 80% as singletons. The sequencing used PBMCs, collected from a glioma patient whose treatment included an IDH1 peptide vaccine. These receptors all stem from a man aged 25-40 years with glioma.

The CDR3: CASSPRGAGGISKTQYF. The CDR3 nucleotides read TGTGCCAGTAGCCCAAGGGGGGCGGGGGGTATCAGTAAGACCCAGTACTTC. The chain has TRBV19 and TRBJ2-5; 8 positions match TRBD2. Per germline, CDR1 LNHDA and CDR2 SQIVND (reference sequence). V lost 6 bases and J lost 6; bases outside the gene matches: 18. The CDR3 has 17 residues.

J is TRBJ1-1 and V is TRBV20-1; no firm D call. Looked up from germline, CDR1 is DFQATT and CDR2 is SNEGSKA (reference sequence). V was trimmed by 6 bases and J by 7 bases, leaving 12 bases between them. The CDR3 is made up of 11 amino acids. In DNA form, the CDR3 reads TGCAGTGCAATTCGACACCGTGAAGCTTTCTTT. Its protein is CSAIRHREAFF.

This rearrangement joins TRBV14 to TRBJ2-1; 7 bases are a match to TRBD1. V shed 1 base and J 10 bases; nucleotides not matched to a gene: 7. CDR1 is SGHDN and CDR2 is FVKESK in the germline V gene. This CDR3 region has 14 residues. The CDR3: CASSQVDRVHEQFF. DNA for the CDR3: TGTGCCAGCAGCCAAGTAGACAGGGTGCACGAGCAGTTCTTC. The whole variable domain, filled in from reference TRBV14 and TRBJ2-1, reads EAGVTQFPSHSVIEKGQTVTLRCDPISGHDNLYWYRRVMGKEIKFLLHFVKESKQDESGMPNNRFLAERTGGTYSTLKVQPAELEDSGVYFCASSQVDRVHEQFFGPGTRLTVL.

The chain recombines TRBV5-1 with TRBJ2-1, with D unclear. CDR1 and CDR2 (germline): SGHRS, YFSETQ. V lost 3 bases, J lost 8 bases, and 12 bases lay in between. The CDR3 covers 13 residues. CDR3 sequence (DNA): TGCGCCAGCAGCTCCTCTCCGTGGCATGAGCAGTTCTTC. Amino acids: CASSSSPWHEQFF. The full variable domain, with the rest looked up from reference TRBV5-1 and TRBJ2-1, is KAGVTQTPRYLIKTRGQQVTLSCSPISGHRSVSWYQQTPGQGLQFLFEYFSETQRNKGNFPGRFSGRQFSNSRSEMNVSTLELGDSALYLCASSSSPWHEQFFGPGTRLTVL.

The chain uses TRBV9 and TRBJ1-4; weak D call: TRBD1 (6 bases). Germline V gene data show CDR1 as SGDLS and CDR2 as YYNGEE. V lost 4 bases, J lost 8 bases, and 18 bases lay in between. The CDR3 has 15 residues. CDR3 sequence reads: CASSLDGGPGEKLFF. CDR3 nucleotides: TGTGCCAGCAGCCTGGACGGGGGGCCAGGCGAAAAACTGTTTTTT.

The chain combines TRBV25-1 with TRBJ2-1, with 7 bases that match TRBD1. This CDR3 has 15 amino acids. Trimming took 4 bases from V and 6 from J; bases not matched to a gene: 9. Germline assignment: CDR1 MGHDK and CDR2 SYGVNS. The CDR3 DNA follows: TGTGCCAGCAGTGTGACAGGGTACAATATCAATGAGCAGTTCTTC. Translating gives CASSVTGYNINEQFF.

This chain links TRBV18 with TRBJ2-2; a possible D gene is TRBD1 (6 bases). Germline CDR1 is KGHSH and CDR2 is LQKENI. V was pared by 3 bases and J by 4 bases, with 12 bases between. The CDR3 contains 15 residues. CDR3 DNA: TGTGCCAGCTCACCGCAGGGGCCACTCACCGGGGAGCTGTTTTTT. Its translation is CASSPQGPLTGELFF.

This clone occurred once. The chain employs TRBV6-5 and TRBJ2-5; D might be TRBD1 (7 bases). This CDR3 is built from 14 residues. V was shortened by 2 bases and J by 5 bases, with 12 bases between the two germline ends. Germline CDR1 is MNHEY and CDR2 is SVGAGI. CDR3 in amino acids: CASSYGRGRETQYF. CDR3 nucleotides: TGTGCCAGCAGTTACGGCAGGGGGAGGGAGACCCAGTACTTC.

The chain combines TRBV7-9 with TRBJ1-2; D is ambiguous. The CDR3 spans 17 residues. V dropped 5 bases and J dropped 2 bases, with 21 bases sitting between them. Germline CDR1 SEHNR, CDR2 FQNEAQ (reference sequence). CDR3 nucleotide sequence: TGTGCCAGCAGCGCGCCGGGTCTCAGTGGGGTAAACTATGGCTACACCTTC. Protein product: CASSAPGLSGVNYGYTF.

This clone was detected only once. The rearrangement links TRBV5-1 to TRBJ1-3; 7 nucleotides match TRBD1. The CDR3 is 16 residues long. The V gene end was trimmed by 1 base and the J gene end by 3 bases; junction bases not matched to a gene: 7. The germline gives CDR1 SGHRS, CDR2 YFSETQ. The CDR3 nucleotides read TGCGCCAGCAGCTTGACCAGGGACAGTCTTGGAAACACCATATATTTT. Amino acid sequence: CASSLTRDSLGNTIYF.

The chain has TRBV5-1 and TRBJ2-5, with a tentative D call TRBD2 (7 bases). Deletions cut 4 bases from V and 2 bases from J, with 18 bases between. The CDR3 extends over 16 amino acids. Germline lookup yields CDR1 SGHRS and CDR2 YFSETQ. The CDR3 loop reads CASSRPSGGLQETQYF. The CDR3 nucleotides are TGCGCCAGCAGCCGGCCGTCGGGGGGCTTGCAAGAGACCCAGTACTTC.

V is TRBV19 and J is TRBJ1-2; tentative D call: TRBD1 (5 bases). V lost 3 bases and J lost 0, with 14 bases in between. CDR3 length equals 16 residues. Germline assignment: CDR1 LNHDA and CDR2 SQIVND (reference sequence). The CDR3: CASSIHTGLANYGYTF. The CDR3 region has the DNA TGTGCCAGTAGTATTCACACAGGATTAGCTAACTATGGCTACACCTTC.

The chain is built from TRBV7-9 and TRBJ2-7; D may correspond to TRBD1 or TRBD2 (7 bases each). Looked up from germline, CDR1 is SEHNR and CDR2 is FQNEAQ (reference sequence). The V end lost 3 bases, the J end lost 6 bases, and 15 bases lay between the germline ends. The CDR3 loop spans 14 amino acids. DNA of the CDR3: TGTGCCAGCAGCTTCGACAGGGAGGGCGGCGAGCAGTACTTC. Translated, it gives CASSFDREGGEQYF.

This chain uses TRBV7-2 with TRBJ1-1, with D unresolved. The germline V and J ends were trimmed by 5 bases and 0 bases, with 16 bases remaining between them. Germline V gene data show CDR1 as SGHTA and CDR2 as FQGNSA. The CDR3 contains 16 residues. The CDR3 loop is CASSPQGGVLNTEAFF. The CDR3 coding sequence is TGTGCCAGCAGCCCACAAGGCGGGGTCTTGAACACTGAAGCTTTCTTT.

The J gene is TRBJ2-1, the V gene TRBV10-1; weak D call: TRBD1 (6 bases). The ends were cut back, 3 bases at V and 9 bases at J, with 24 bases in the middle. From germline, CDR1 is WNHNN and CDR2 SYGVQD (reference sequence). The CDR3 runs to 17 residues. In DNA, the CDR3 is TGCGCCAGCAGTGATCGCAGGGGCGGAAGACTACAATTTGAGCAGTTCTTC. Its protein is CASSDRRGGRLQFEQFF.

The J gene is TRBJ1-2, the V gene TRBV12-5; 8 bases are a match to TRBD1. Losses at the gene ends were 5 bases for V and 4 bases for J; bases not matched to a gene: 12. CDR1 is LGHNT, CDR2 FRNRAP, per germline. CDR3 length: 16 residues. CDR3 in DNA: TGTGCTAGTGGTCGCGGCGGACAGGGCCAACCCTATGGCTACACCTTC. Translating it yields CASGRGGQGQPYGYTF. Full variable domain (missing parts from reference TRBV12-5 and TRBJ1-2): DARVTQTPRHKVTEMGQEVTMRCQPILGHNTVFWYRQTMMQGLELLAYFRNRAPLDDSGMPKDRFSAEMPDATLATLKIQPSEPRDSAVYFCASGRGGQGQPYGYTFGSGTRLTVV.

This clone was picked up a small number of times. DNA of the CDR3: TGTGCCAGCACCGAACTAGCGGGGGGGCCAGAGACCCAGTACTTC. Translating it yields CASTELAGGPETQYF. V is TRBV6-1 and J is TRBJ2-5, with TRBD2 matching 13 bases. The CDR3 length is 15 residues. From germline, CDR1 is MNHNS and CDR2 SASEGT. Trimming took 7 bases from V and 4 from J; bases not matched to a gene: 6.

The chain recombines TRBV7-9 with TRBJ2-7; D remains unclear. Germline lookup yields CDR1 SEHNR and CDR2 FQNEAQ (reference sequence). The CDR3 is 13 amino acids. V lost 2 bases and J 5 bases, leaving 10 bases between the germline ends. Here the CDR3 DNA reads TGTGCCAGCAGCTTATCATCTCGCGACGAGCAGTACTTC. Protein: CASSLSSRDEQYF.

The CDR3 DNA reads TGTGCCAGCAGTCTACTCGCAGATACGCAGTATTTT. It specifies CASSLLADTQYF. This chain uses TRBV28 with TRBJ2-3; no reliable D call. This CDR3 is built from 12 residues. Trimming removed 5 bases from V and 4 bases from J, with 7 bases in between. Germline V gene sequence: CDR1 MDHEN, CDR2 SYDVKM.

This sequence joins TRBV6-5 and TRBJ2-7; 9 bases are shared with TRBD2. Germline CDR1 MNHEY, CDR2 SVGAGI. V gave up 2 bases and J gave up 5 bases; unmatched junction bases: 7. The CDR3 runs to 15 residues. Here the CDR3 reads CASSYPVSGGHEQYF. CDR3 DNA sequence: TGTGCCAGCAGTTACCCAGTTAGCGGGGGCCACGAGCAGTACTTC.

The chain is built from TRBV5-1 and TRBJ1-1, with 8 bases matching TRBD1. Germline V CDR1 and CDR2: SGHRS, YFSETQ. V was clipped by 3 bases and J by 4 bases; unmatched bases: 5. The CDR3 runs 14 residues. CDR3 protein: CASSWDGQGTEAFF. Written as DNA, the CDR3 is TGCGCCAGCAGCTGGGATGGACAGGGCACTGAAGCTTTCTTT.

V gene TRBV6-1 combines with J gene TRBJ2-1; maybe TRBD2 (7 bases). In germline, CDR1 is MNHNS, CDR2 SASEGT. The CDR3 totals 14 residues. Trimming removed 4 bases from V and 7 bases from J, with 14 bases in between. The CDR3 loop reads CASSGGGGRNEQFF. DNA of the CDR3: TGTGCCAGCAGTGGAGGGGGGGGTCGGAATGAGCAGTTCTTC.

The V call is TRBV6-5, the J call TRBJ1-3; D is ambiguous. V shed 4 bases and J shed 0 bases, with 10 bases lying between them. Germline CDR1 is MNHEY and CDR2 is SVGAGI. This CDR3 is built from 15 residues. Here the CDR3 reads CASSSRSTSGNTIYF. The CDR3 bases are TGTGCCAGCAGTTCCAGGTCAACCTCTGGAAACACCATATATTTT.

The genes are TRBV5-5 and TRBJ1-1; TRBD1 might be the D (5 bases). CDR3 length: 14 residues. Germline V gene sequence: CDR1 SGHKS, CDR2 YYEKEE (reference sequence). The ends were cut back, 4 bases at V and 4 bases at J, with 14 bases in the middle. CDR3 DNA sequence: TGTGCCAGCAGCCTTGGGGGGTTTACCACTGAAGCTTTCTTT. Amino acid sequence: CASSLGGFTTEAFF.

The V gene is TRBV15, the J gene TRBJ2-3, with unresolved D. The V gene's germline CDR1 is LNHNV and CDR2 YYDKDF (reference sequence). CDR3 length equals 14 residues. Trimming took 0 bases from V and 0 from J, leaving 4 bases between them. This CDR3 reads CATSRDVSTDTQYF. DNA of the CDR3: TGTGCCACCAGCAGAGACGTTAGCACAGATACGCAGTATTTT. Full variable domain (missing parts from reference TRBV15 and TRBJ2-3): DAMVIQNPRYQVTQFGKPVTLSCSQTLNHNVMYWYQQKSSQAPKLLFHYYDKDFNNEADTPDNFQSRRPNTSFCFLDIRSPGLGDTAMYLCATSRDVSTDTQYFGPGTRLTVL.